This T cell receptor beta chain was sequenced in a study of blood T cells in healthy people across ages (dated by TCRdb to the mid-2010s). A note on the overall study: In model experiments, template switching captured roughly one uniquely barcoded TCR beta cDNA molecule for every two T cells. To avoid experimental bias, donors of different ages were spread randomly across the sequencing lanes. Age-related changes in TCR beta repertoire diversity were measured in the study by deep sequencing normalized with unique cDNA molecular identifiers. The donors were divided into four age groups: young (average approximately 15 years), middle-aged (around 37), aged (approximately 62) and long-lived (82). The study analyzed two additional independent replicas of 1 million unique cDNA reads from the same blood draw for two donors, one aged 18 to 30 and one aged 80 or older.

Sequences LNHNV (CDR1) and YYDKDF (CDR2) are obtained from the germline V gene (reference sequence). From the cysteine through the phenylalanine, the CDR3 covers 13 amino acids. Just CDR3 DNA is preserved here, 39 bases in frame from base 1. The germline ends are 12 bases apart after V is trimmed by 0 bases and J by 10 bases. Overall study results and their limits: The CMV infection status of donors was not known, potentially confounding age-related changes in expanded clonotypes. As age increased, observed TCR beta diversity per million T cells dropped in a roughly linear way, and a significant reduction was already evident by age 40. The long-lived group showed more naive CD4+ T cells, fewer expanded clones and increased TCR diversity than the aged group, suggesting age selection. Since profiling was done on bulk unsorted PBMCs, naive and antigen-experienced compartments could not be conclusively compared. Estimates of total diversity based on one million sequenced T cells were considered lower bounds and underestimates. A strong correlation was found between observed TCR beta diversity and the percentage of naive T cells measured by flow cytometry.

Donors were a few dozen systemically healthy Caucasian individuals from Russia aged about 6 to 100 years. Each donor gave approximately 9.4 milliliters of peripheral blood, drawn into EDTA-treated Vacutainer tubes. Ficoll-Paque density-gradient centrifugation was used to isolate PBMCs, with at least 7 million per sample. Trizol reagent was used to extract total RNA from PBMCs, with at least 6 micrograms per sample. The percentages of naive CD45RAhigh/CD27high T cells were determined by flow cytometry on a PBMC aliquot from every donor. As to this clonotype: There is no known antigen for this receptor. No much larger clone exists at a distance of one base, and base qualities are not known.

To prepare the library, 5' RACE was applied. TCRdb names Illumina HiSeq 2500 as the instrument used. A second PCR of about 6 to 12 cycles was run with a J-beta primer mix and a sample-barcoded 5' primer. A unique molecular identifier was introduced onto each TCR beta cDNA molecule by a template-switch 5' adaptor carrying 12 random nucleotides. At least 2.5 million CDR3-containing paired-end reads were obtained from each sample. All of the RNA was converted into first-strand cDNA using the Mint cDNA synthesis kit, with a TRBC-specific oligonucleotide serving as the primer. Following uracil-DNA glycosylase treatment, a first 18-cycle PCR with universal primers M1SS and BC2_uni_R was performed on all cDNA. For the original study's pipeline: For normalization, 1 million high-quality reads were randomly selected from each sample, with every read carrying a distinct molecular identifier. Reads with shared molecular identifiers were discarded instead of being binned into consensus sequences. MiTCR, run with a Q25 quality threshold and the strictest error-elimination algorithm, handled CDR3 identification, clonotype clustering and error correction. Lower-bound total TCR beta diversity was estimated with a nonparametric unseen species model using Euler transformation. TCRdb redid the processing of the public reads, applying fastp at Q25 and MiXCR, and retained in-frame beta chains. Entries that share a CDR3 protein sequence are merged under the most common genes and DNA. V and J calls and clone size were set by TCRdb, not the authors. Here the sample has roughly 1,700,000 distinct CDR3 sequences; 28% occur a single time. The ten largest account for 7.7% of the sample.

Sequenced sample: blood. The chain is assembled from TRBV15 and TRBJ1-2; TRBD1 might be the D gene, on 5 matching bases. This receptor was identified in a woman in her twenties or thirties in good health. The CDR3 in this case is CATSREGWDDYTF. The nucleotide sequence reads TGTGCCACCAGCAGAGAAGGGTGGGACGACTACACCTTC.